One and the same sample provided the 19 T cell receptor beta chains below, sequenced in a study of OX40 agonist ivuxolimab in advanced cancers. TCRdb's copy holds only in-frame clones and misses some; the assay was immunoSEQ multiplex PCR. This repertoire shows roughly 75,000 clones, roughly 93% found once; its top ten account for about 6.4%. Here the sequenced sample was CD4+ or CD8+ T cells sorted from blood, taken in a trial of the OX40 agonist ivuxolimab. The receptor source for this set is an adult with an advanced solid tumor such as melanoma, head and neck, liver or kidney cancer.

In regard to this clone: The germline gene is not matched at one end of the junction; a read error may be the cause. The chain links TRBV19 to TRBJ1-4; no definite D call. Per germline, CDR1 LNHDA and CDR2 SQIVND (reference sequence). The CDR3 has 15 residues. The CDR3 here is CASSIGVTTNEKLFF. CDR3 in DNA: TGTGCCAGTAGCATAGGAGTTACAACTAATGAAAAACTGTTTTTT.

This clone occurred a few times. The CDR3 region is CAWRGTAGNTIYF. The CDR3 DNA reads TGTGCCTGGAGAGGAACTGCTGGAAACACCATATATTTT. The rearrangement links TRBV30 to TRBJ1-3; D is unclear. CDR1 GTSNPN and CDR2 SVGIG come from the germline V gene (reference sequence). The CDR3 spans 13 residues. V was trimmed by 3 bases and J by 2 bases, leaving 8 bases between them. The full variable domain, in which reference TRBV30 and TRBJ1-3 provide the parts outside the CDR3, is SQTIHQWPATLVQPVGSPLSLECTVEGTSNPNLYWYRQAAGRGLQLLFYSVGIGQISSEVPQNLSASRPQDRQFILSSKKLLLSDSGFYLCAWRGTAGNTIYFGEGSWLTVV.

The chain uses TRBV4-1 and TRBJ1-5; D is undetermined. Trimming removed 0 bases at V and 6 bases at J, with 9 bases between. The CDR3 spans 14 residues. CDR1 is MGHRA, CDR2 YSYEKL, per germline. The CDR3 is CASSQDRAGQPQHF. CDR3 bases: TGCGCCAGCAGCCAAGACCGAGCCGGTCAGCCCCAGCATTTT.

J is TRBJ1-2 and V is TRBV19, with a weak D call TRBD1 (5 bases). CDR3 length equals 14 residues. The V and J ends lost 3 bases and 4 bases respectively, with 12 bases between them. CDR1 and CDR2 from the germline V gene are LNHDA and SQIVND (reference sequence). The CDR3, as DNA: TGTGCCAGTAGTATCGGGGGAATAAGCTATGGCTACACCTTC. This gives the protein CASSIGGISYGYTF. The whole variable domain, filled in from reference TRBV19 and TRBJ1-2, reads DGGITQSPKYLFRKEGQNVTLSCEQNLNHDAMYWYRQDPGQGLRLIYYSQIVNDFQKGDIAEGYSVSREKKESFPLTVTSAQKNPTAFYLCASSIGGISYGYTFGSGTRLTVV.

This clone was seen only once. This sequence joins TRBV7-6 and TRBJ1-4; D uncertain. Trimming took 2 bases from V and 2 from J, leaving 18 bases between them. The CDR3 runs 18 residues. Germline CDR1 SGHVS, CDR2 FNYEAQ. CDR3 nucleotides: TGTGCCAGCAGCTTATGGGATCAACTCCACCCCACTAATGAAAAACTGTTTTTT. Its translation is CASSLWDQLHPTNEKLFF.

The chain recombines TRBV4-1 with TRBJ2-1; 7 nucleotides align to TRBD1. V lost 1 base to trimming and J lost 8 bases; unmatched junction nucleotides: 11. The length of the CDR3 is 16 residues. Germline values: CDR1 MGHRA, CDR2 YSYEKL. Here the CDR3 DNA reads TGCGCCAGCAGCCAAGGATGGTCCGTAGGGGGCGATGAGCAGTTCTTC. It specifies CASSQGWSVGGDEQFF.

The chain employs TRBV19 and TRBJ2-3, with D perhaps given as TRBD1 or TRBD2 (6 bases each). Between the trimmed V and J ends, which lost 4 bases and 2 bases, there was a span of 10 bases. The CDR3 sequence is 14 residues long. CDR1 is LNHDA and CDR2 is SQIVND in the germline V gene (reference sequence). The CDR3 region is CASSTGDFTDTQYF. As DNA, the CDR3 is TGTGCCAGTAGTACAGGGGACTTCACAGATACGCAGTATTTT.

The chain employs TRBV19 and TRBJ1-4, with 8 bases matching TRBD1. V was clipped by 1 base and J by 0 bases; unmatched bases: 1. CDR3 size: 16 residues. Germline CDR1 LNHDA, CDR2 SQIVND (reference sequence). CDR3 amino acids: CASSIGTGTTNEKLFF. Written as DNA, the CDR3 is TGTGCCAGTAGTATAGGGACAGGGACAACTAATGAAAAACTGTTTTTT.

This sequence joins TRBV11-2 and TRBJ1-1, with D possibly matching TRBD1 (5 bases). This CDR3 is built from 14 residues. Trimming pared 1 base from V and 6 bases from J, leaving 12 bases between. Per germline, CDR1 SGHAT and CDR2 FQNNGV. CDR3 sequence: CASSLGHGGPEAFF. CDR3 DNA: TGTGCCAGCAGCTTAGGCCATGGGGGACCTGAAGCTTTCTTT. The whole variable domain, filled in from reference TRBV11-2 and TRBJ1-1, reads EAGVAQSPRYKIIEKRQSVAFWCNPISGHATLYWYQQILGQGPKLLIQFQNNGVVDDSQLPKDRFSAERLKGVDSTLKIQPAKLEDSAVYLCASSLGHGGPEAFFGQGTRLTVV.

The chain links TRBV5-4 to TRBJ1-6; 7 bases match TRBD1. Trimming cost V 4 bases and J 3 bases; bases outside gene matches: 7. Germline CDR1 reads SGHNT; CDR2 reads YYREEE (reference sequence). There are 16 residues in the CDR3. This chain's CDR3 is CASSLDRALYNSPLHF. DNA of the CDR3: TGTGCCAGCAGCCTCGACAGGGCACTCTATAATTCACCCCTCCACTTT.

V gene TRBV7-2 combines with J gene TRBJ2-7, with 10 positions matching TRBD2. J was trimmed by 2 bases and V by 3 bases; bases with no gene match: 1. Per the germline V gene, CDR1 is SGHTA and CDR2 is FQGNSA. CDR3 length equals 14 residues. This chain's CDR3 is CASSFSGGTYEQYF. As DNA, the CDR3 is TGTGCCAGCAGCTTTAGCGGGGGGACCTACGAGCAGTACTTC.

The rearrangement links TRBV27 to TRBJ2-3, with D perhaps matching TRBD1 (5 bases). The germline CDR1 and CDR2 sequences are MNHEY and SMNVEV (reference sequence). The CDR3 is made up of 13 amino acids. V was trimmed by 6 bases and J by 1 base, leaving 8 bases between them. CDR3 nucleotide sequence: TGTGCCAGCAGGCCCAGGGGCACAGATACGCAGTATTTT. It specifies CASRPRGTDTQYF.

The chain carries TRBV7-8 and TRBJ2-7; 7 bases fit TRBD2. The CDR3 has 15 amino acids. CDR1 and CDR2 from the germline V gene are SGHVS and FQNEAQ. The V segment lost 5 bases and the J segment 1 base; nucleotides outside the gene matches: 8. The CDR3 DNA is TGTGCCAGCAGCCCTAGCGGTGAGGGGTCCTACGAGCAGTACTTC. Amino acids: CASSPSGEGSYEQYF.

The CDR3 sequence is CASSLRSGTSGSEKETQYF. The CDR3 coding sequence is TGTGCCAGCAGCTTGAGATCCGGGACTAGCGGGAGTGAGAAAGAGACCCAGTACTTC. The genes are TRBV9 and TRBJ2-5; TRBD2 agrees at 14 bases. Unmatched junction bases numbered 14, after V lost 4 bases and J lost 3 bases. In germline, CDR1 is SGDLS, CDR2 YYNGEE. The CDR3 contains 19 residues.

V and J are TRBV6-5 and TRBJ1-5; 10 positions match TRBD1. The ends lost 5 bases at V and 2 bases at J; junction bases unmatched: 3. Germline CDR1 and CDR2: MNHEY and SVGAGI. The length of the CDR3 is 15 residues. CDR3 loop: CASSIGTGGNQPQHF. The CDR3 bases are TGTGCCAGCAGTATCGGGACAGGGGGCAATCAGCCCCAGCATTTT.

The CDR3 coding sequence is TGTGCCAGCACCCCACTAGCCTCGCTATACGAGCAGTACTTC. Translated: CASTPLASLYEQYF. V gene TRBV6-5 combines with J gene TRBJ2-7; D perhaps matches TRBD2 (6 bases). The CDR3 consists of 14 residues. V was shortened by 7 bases and J by 4 bases, with 17 bases between the two germline ends. The germline gives CDR1 MNHEY, CDR2 SVGAGI.

The genes are TRBV29-1 and TRBJ2-1; 7 positions agree with TRBD2. The CDR3 consists of 16 residues. Germline-derived CDR1 and CDR2 are SQVTM and ANQGSEA. The junction had 15 bases not matched to a gene; V was cut back by 7 bases and J by 3 bases. This CDR3 reads CSAAKGAGEGYNEQFF. CDR3 bases: TGCAGCGCCGCAAAGGGTGCGGGAGAGGGCTACAATGAGCAGTTCTTC.

The chain uses TRBV28 and TRBJ2-5, with 14 bases aligning to TRBD2. V shed 4 bases, J shed 3 bases, and the junction held 10 bases outside the gene matches. The germline CDR1 and CDR2 sequences are MDHEN and SYDVKM. CDR3 length: 18 amino acids. CDR3 protein: CASSWSRLAGGREETQYF. Written as DNA, the CDR3 is TGTGCCAGCAGTTGGTCCAGACTAGCGGGAGGGCGGGAAGAGACCCAGTACTTC.

The chain combines TRBV29-1 with TRBJ1-2; maybe TRBD1 (6 bases). Germline CDR1 SQVTM, CDR2 ANQGSEA. The CDR3 covers 16 residues. V dropped 0 bases and J dropped 1 base, with 15 bases sitting between them. The CDR3 DNA reads TGCAGCGTTGAAGATTGGATCGGGGGCCTTAACTATGGCTACACCTTC. It codes for CSVEDWIGGLNYGYTF.